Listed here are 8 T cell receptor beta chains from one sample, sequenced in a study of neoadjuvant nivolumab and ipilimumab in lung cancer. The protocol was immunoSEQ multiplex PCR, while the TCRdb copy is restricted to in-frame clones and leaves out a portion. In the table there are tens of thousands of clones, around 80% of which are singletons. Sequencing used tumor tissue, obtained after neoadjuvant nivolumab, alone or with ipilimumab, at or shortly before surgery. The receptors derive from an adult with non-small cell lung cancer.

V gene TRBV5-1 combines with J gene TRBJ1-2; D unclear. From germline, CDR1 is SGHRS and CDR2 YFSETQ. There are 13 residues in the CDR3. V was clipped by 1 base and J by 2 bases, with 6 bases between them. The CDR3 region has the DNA TGCGCCAGCAGCTTGAACCTAAACTATGGCTACACCTTC. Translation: CASSLNLNYGYTF.

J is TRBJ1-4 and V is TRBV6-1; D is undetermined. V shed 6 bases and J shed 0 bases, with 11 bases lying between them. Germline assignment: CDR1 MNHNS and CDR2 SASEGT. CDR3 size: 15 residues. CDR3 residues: CASRLEGATNEKLFF. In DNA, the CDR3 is TGTGCCAGCAGGCTAGAGGGCGCAACTAATGAAAAACTGTTTTTT.

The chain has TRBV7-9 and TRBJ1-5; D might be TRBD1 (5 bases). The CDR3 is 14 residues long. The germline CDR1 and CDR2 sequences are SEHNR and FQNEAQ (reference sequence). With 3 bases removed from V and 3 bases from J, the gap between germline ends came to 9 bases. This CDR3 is CASSFDSLNQPQHF. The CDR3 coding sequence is TGTGCCAGCAGCTTTGACAGCCTCAATCAGCCCCAGCATTTT.

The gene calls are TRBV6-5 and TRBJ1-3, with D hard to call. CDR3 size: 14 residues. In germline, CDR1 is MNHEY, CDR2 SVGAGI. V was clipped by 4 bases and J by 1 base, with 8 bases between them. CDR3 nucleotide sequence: TGTGCCAGCAGTTTTGGACGGTCTGGAAACACCATATATTTT. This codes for CASSFGRSGNTIYF.

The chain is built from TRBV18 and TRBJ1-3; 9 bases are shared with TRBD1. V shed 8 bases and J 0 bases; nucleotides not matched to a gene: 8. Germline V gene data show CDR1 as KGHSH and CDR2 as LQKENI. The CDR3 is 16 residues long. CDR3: CASRRTGESSGNTIYF. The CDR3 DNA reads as TGTGCCAGCCGTCGGACAGGGGAGAGCTCTGGAAACACCATATATTTT.

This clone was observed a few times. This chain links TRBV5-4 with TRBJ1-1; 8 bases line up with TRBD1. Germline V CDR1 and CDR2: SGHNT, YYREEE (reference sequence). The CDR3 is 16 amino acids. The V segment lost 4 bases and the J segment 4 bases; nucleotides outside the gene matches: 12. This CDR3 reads CASSVRGVTGGTEAFF. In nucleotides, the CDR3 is TGTGCCAGCAGCGTGAGGGGGGTAACAGGGGGCACTGAAGCTTTCTTT.

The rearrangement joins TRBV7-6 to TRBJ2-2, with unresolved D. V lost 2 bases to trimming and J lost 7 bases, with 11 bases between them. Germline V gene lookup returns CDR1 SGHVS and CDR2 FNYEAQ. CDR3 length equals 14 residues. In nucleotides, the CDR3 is TGTGCCAGCAGCTTACGTAACAGTTTCGGGGAGCTGTTTTTT. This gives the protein CASSLRNSFGELFF.

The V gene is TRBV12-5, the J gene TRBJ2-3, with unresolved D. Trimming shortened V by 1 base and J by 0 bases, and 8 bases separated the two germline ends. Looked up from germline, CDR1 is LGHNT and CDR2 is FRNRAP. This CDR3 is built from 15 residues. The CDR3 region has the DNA TGTGCTAGTGGTTTGGGGGTTGGAAGCACAGATACGCAGTATTTT. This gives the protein CASGLGVGSTDTQYF. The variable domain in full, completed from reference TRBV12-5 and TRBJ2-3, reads DARVTQTPRHKVTEMGQEVTMRCQPILGHNTVFWYRQTMMQGLELLAYFRNRAPLDDSGMPKDRFSAEMPDATLATLKIQPSEPRDSAVYFCASGLGVGSTDTQYFGPGTRLTVL.